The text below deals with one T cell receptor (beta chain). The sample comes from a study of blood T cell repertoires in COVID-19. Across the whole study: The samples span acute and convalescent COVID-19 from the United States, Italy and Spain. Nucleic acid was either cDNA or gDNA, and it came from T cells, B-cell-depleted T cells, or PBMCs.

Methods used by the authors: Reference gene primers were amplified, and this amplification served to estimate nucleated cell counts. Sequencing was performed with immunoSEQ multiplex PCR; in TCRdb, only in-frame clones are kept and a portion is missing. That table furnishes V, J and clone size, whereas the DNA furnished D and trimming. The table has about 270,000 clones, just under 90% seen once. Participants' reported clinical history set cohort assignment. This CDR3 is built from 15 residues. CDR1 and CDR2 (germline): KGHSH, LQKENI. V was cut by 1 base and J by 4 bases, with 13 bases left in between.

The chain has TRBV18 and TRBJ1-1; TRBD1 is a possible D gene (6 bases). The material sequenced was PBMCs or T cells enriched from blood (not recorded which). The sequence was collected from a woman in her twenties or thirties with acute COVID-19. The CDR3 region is CASSPRQPRGTEAFF. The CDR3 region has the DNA TGTGCCAGCTCACCACGACAGCCCAGGGGCACTGAAGCTTTCTTT.